Listed below are T cell receptor beta chains from one sample, sequenced in a study of T-cell memory formation after mild COVID-19. TCRdb analysed the 5' RACE reads with MiXCR anew, one entry per CDR3 protein. Of hundreds of thousands of distinct CDR3 sequences listed, roughly 22% are singletons. Sequencing was done on a sample of PBMCs or a T cell subset sorted from them (not recorded which). The receptors were sampled from an adult woman who had mild COVID-19 (a few samples of this study predate the infection). Cell type and time point are not known. Both conserved end residues are part of each CDR3. D genes are given only for firm matches. Rows give clone size only sometimes, using once, few, many, or a class for an expanded clone.

>TRBV25-1|-|TRBJ2-7|few
CASSRQDGPYEQYF
TGTGCCAGCAGTCGGCAGGACGGACCCTACGAGCAGTACTTC
>TRBV9|-|TRBJ1-1|few
CASSDRVSTEAFF
TGTGCCAGCAGCGACAGGGTAAGCACTGAAGCTTTCTTT
>TRBV10-2|TRBD1|TRBJ2-2|few
CASAPMGDRGDPGELFF
TGCGCCAGCGCCCCCATGGGGGACAGGGGAGATCCTGGGGAGCTGTTTTTT
>TRBV20-1|TRBD2|TRBJ2-7|few
CSAGPGGTSYEQYF
TGCAGTGCCGGGCCGGGGGGGACCTCCTACGAGCAGTACTTC
>TRBV5-1|-|TRBJ2-1|many
CASSLVYNEQFF
TGCGCCAGCAGCTTGGTGTACAATGAGCAGTTCTTC
>TRBV12-3/TRBV12-4|-|TRBJ1-1|many
CASSLRSWGPEAFF
TGTGCCAGCAGTTTAAGGAGTTGGGGCCCTGAAGCTTTCTTT
>TRBV9|TRBD1|TRBJ2-7|-
CASSAAPVQGAYEQYF
TGTGCCAGCAGCGCGGCCCCCGTTCAGGGGGCCTACGAGCAGTACTTC
>TRBV12-3/TRBV12-4|-|TRBJ2-2|few
CASSADGTGELFF
TGTGCCAGCAGTGCGGACGGCACCGGGGAGCTGTTTTTT
>TRBV5-5|-|TRBJ1-1|few
CASSLLVVGNTEAFF
TGTGCCAGCAGCTTGTTAGTCGTGGGGAACACTGAAGCTTTCTTT
>TRBV5-4|-|TRBJ2-3|-
CASSLGTGRVTDTQYF
TGTGCCAGCAGCTTGGGGACAGGGAGGGTCACAGATACGCAGTATTTT
>TRBV5-1|TRBD2|TRBJ2-1|-
CASSRSGTSGGYEQFF
TGCGCCAGCAGTCGCTCCGGGACTAGCGGGGGTTATGAGCAGTTCTTC
>TRBV3-1|TRBD1|TRBJ1-4|-
CASSRQGTNEKLFF
TGTGCCAGCAGCCGACAGGGAACTAATGAAAAACTGTTTTTT
>TRBV18|TRBD1|TRBJ2-1|few
CASSQTGQTNNEQFF
TGTGCCAGCTCACAAACGGGACAGACAAACAATGAGCAGTTCTTC
>TRBV11-2|-|TRBJ2-7|few
CASSGGPAYEQYF
TGTGCCAGCAGCGGAGGGCCCGCCTACGAGCAGTACTTC
>TRBV27|TRBD2|TRBJ2-7|few
CASSFGAGVMYEQYF
TGTGCCAGCAGTTTTGGGGCGGGAGTCATGTACGAGCAGTACTTC
>TRBV12-3/TRBV12-4|-|TRBJ2-5|-
CASALGETRETQYF
TGTGCCAGCGCCTTAGGGGAGACGAGGGAGACCCAGTACTTC
>TRBV5-5|-|TRBJ1-5|-
CASSQYDRLRYSNQPQHF
TGTGCCAGCAGCCAATACGACAGGCTTCGATATAGCAATCAGCCCCAGCATTTT
>TRBV14|TRBD1|TRBJ2-6|-
CASSRTTGQRGSGANVLTF
TGTGCCAGCAGCCGAACGACGGGACAGAGAGGCTCTGGGGCCAACGTCCTGACTTTC
>TRBV18|-|TRBJ2-1|-
CASSPGAHDEQFF
TGTGCCAGCTCACCAGGGGCTCATGATGAGCAGTTCTTC
>TRBV11-2|-|TRBJ1-1|-
CASSLVGRGRKNTEAFF
TGTGCCAGCAGCTTAGTCGGGCGGGGAAGGAAGAACACTGAAGCTTTCTTT
>TRBV6-5|TRBD1|TRBJ1-5|-
CASSKDRGNQPQHF
TGTGCCAGCAGTAAGGACAGGGGCAATCAGCCCCAGCATTTT
>TRBV6-1|-|TRBJ2-6|few
CASSQIHSGANVLTF
TGTGCCAGCAGTCAAATTCACTCTGGGGCCAACGTCCTGACTTTC
>TRBV29-1|-|TRBJ1-2|few
CSVGGDRDGYTF
TGCAGCGTTGGGGGGGATAGGGATGGCTACACCTTC
>TRBV6-5|-|TRBJ2-2|few
CASSPWPPRHTGELFF
TGTGCCAGCAGCCCTTGGCCTCCGCGGCACACCGGGGAGCTGTTTTTT
>TRBV2|-|TRBJ2-7|-
CASSGRGSGDEQYF
TGTGCCAGCAGTGGAAGGGGGTCTGGCGACGAGCAGTACTTC
>TRBV21-1|-|TRBJ1-4|-
CASSKFPGGSNEKLFF
TGTGCCAGCAGCAAATTCCCGGGGGGTTCCAATGAAAAACTGTTTTTT
>TRBV7-9|-|TRBJ2-1|few
CASSPTRPGWTYNEQFF
TGTGCCAGCAGCCCCACCCGCCCAGGGTGGACCTACAATGAGCAGTTCTTC
>TRBV3-1|-|TRBJ1-1|many
CASSPRRTAAQEAFF
TGTGCCAGCAGCCCGCGGAGGACAGCCGCGCAAGAAGCTTTCTTT
>TRBV7-9|TRBD1|TRBJ1-2|-
CASSPSLTGGAAGYTF
TGTGCCAGCAGCCCAAGTCTCACAGGGGGCGCGGCTGGCTACACCTTC